This entry is about one T cell receptor beta chain. What this receptor recognizes is not known. Base qualities were left out, and no much larger clone turns up one base away. Using the deep immunoSEQ assay, multiplex PCR amplified TCR CDR3 regions from genomic DNA. For each cell subset, the extracted genomic DNA was distributed evenly across all wells of several immunoSEQ 96-well plates, and each plate served as one replicate. Each replicate PCR for sorted subsets received around 210 ng genomic DNA, equal to around 32,000 T cell genomes. Purified libraries were quantified with a Qubit 3.0 fluorometer, sized on a Bioanalyzer 2100, and re-quantified with the KAPA Library Quantification kit. A separate single-read 150-cycle Illumina NextSeq 550 flow cell was used to sequence each immunoSEQ 96-well plate. In the original analysis: Because only junctional sequences without quality scores were contained in the immunoSEQ output, filtering matching that applied to full-length reads could not be performed. To assign V/J genes and CDR3, sequences were annotated using PyIR, a Python wrapper for IgBLAST v1.9, with IMGT germline references. Reads were removed for weak V/J assignments (E-value above 1e-6), missing CDR3, stop codons, out-of-frame junctions, or ambiguous translated residues. A V3J clonotype was defined by an identical inferred V gene, J gene, and CDR3 amino acid sequence. The percentage overlap between two repertoires was calculated by dividing the number of shared unique clonotypes by the size of the smaller repertoire. RTK rarefaction, the Chao1 estimator, and Recon v2.1 estimates of unobserved clonotypes were used to assess repertoire richness. OLGA was used to compute generation probabilities for all TCRbeta clonotypes that the gDNA method yielded from several donors. TCRdb stores this immuneACCESS table with in-frame sequences only. Part of the clones is absent; in the studies checked, under half of the shortfall reflects unresolved V genes, and no reason is known for the rest. For V, J and clone size, that table is used; D and trimming come from the DNA. The sample table records about 2.4 million clones; approximately 93% of these occur just once. The ten largest clones represent around 0.37% of the sample.

The source of the sample is a study of shared clonotypes between healthy human individuals (dated by TCRdb to the early 2020s). At the level of the whole study: The cohort included three men and two women between 18 and 49 years of age. Per donor, three plates each were used for CD4 naive and CD4 memory, two for CD8 naive, and one for CD8 memory. Different laboratories and diverse techniques were used to prepare libraries and sequence TCR repertoires, to increase sequencing depth and limit assay-specific biases. The study deeply sequenced blood TCR repertoires of five healthy adults to estimate repertoire size and the extent of clonotype sharing between individuals. Each donor's leukapheresis produced roughly between roughly 0.85 and 9.5 billion PBMCs.

The donors were healthy, HIV-negative adults with no recently reported acute infections or vaccinations. Every donor was a Caucasian adult residing in Nashville, Tennessee, USA. CD4+ T cells were enriched by magnetic negative selection; naive cells were then positively selected on CD45RA, and the negative fraction formed the memory subset. After blood collection by leukapheresis, PBMCs were isolated using Ficoll-Histopaque density gradient centrifugation and then cryopreserved in the vapor phase of liquid nitrogen. Analytical flow cytometry was used to check the purity and quantity of every magnetically sorted T cell population. Genomic DNA was isolated from each sorted fraction and quantified by UV absorbance on a Nanodrop 2000c. General findings and caveats noted by the study authors: Because the study included a small number of donors, the genetic and exposure-history diversity represented was limited. Around 5% of naive CD4, 3.5% of naive CD8, 2% to 2.5% of memory CD4, and 0.4% of memory CD8 clonotypes were shared across a handful of donors. Pairwise subsampling led to the expectation that sequencing depth would affect the degree of clonotype sharing among donors. Sampling was restricted to blood, and TCR repertoires in tissues likely differ from the TCR repertoires found in blood. Compared with non-shared clonotypes, the clonotypes found in all four sorted-subset donors had higher generation probabilities. Incomplete sequencing was indicated by rarefaction of sorted-subset datasets, despite the large sequencing depth. Larger estimated clonotype richness was generally found for naive subsets than for memory subsets.

The junction shows trimming of 4 bases on V and 6 bases on J, plus 15 bases between the germline ends. CDR1 and CDR2, per the germline V gene, are SGHDT and YYEEEE. There are 14 amino acids in the CDR3, from cysteine to phenylalanine inclusive. Only the CDR3 part of the read is kept: 42 bases, read in frame from the first base. Source material: naive CD4+ T cells from PBMCs. This sample's cell subset or site label indicates: CD45RA+ positively selected. This sequence was found in a man between 18 and 35 years old in good health. Some clones in this sample may be carry-over from other donors' samples. The rearrangement combines TRBV5-6 with TRBJ2-3, with a tentative D gene TRBD2 over 6 matching bases. The CDR3 reads as follows: CASSLPGVPDTQYF. Here is the DNA: TGTGCCAGCAGCCTTCCGGGGGTTCCGGATACGCAGTATTTT.